This TCR beta chain was recorded in a study of T cells in Graves' hyperthyroidism and ophthalmopathy. This clonotype appeared many times. Amplification yielded TCR beta CDR3 regions, with RNA transcripts as the source. First-round RT-PCR with HTBI primers amplified the TCR CDR3 region. MiXCR, applied by TCRdb to the multiplex PCR reads, yields one record per CDR3 protein. Of roughly 750,000 distinct CDR3 sequences listed, 16% were seen once; the top ten hold approximately 8.4%. CDR3 size: 15 residues. Germline CDR1 is KGHSH and CDR2 is LQKENI. Between the trimmed V and J ends, which lost 6 bases and 5 bases, there was a span of 20 bases. The study excluded patients with uncontrolled infection, other autoimmune disease, pregnancy or lactation. PBMCs were collected from an approximately 9.3 ml volume of fresh peripheral blood.

The sequenced material came from blood. This receptor was identified in a man between 18 and 35 years old with Graves' hyperthyroidism. This chain joins TRBV18 and TRBJ2-7; D unresolved. Written as DNA, the CDR3 is TGTGCCAGCTCCCCTGGGCGGAACAAGGCAAACGAGCAGTACTTC. This codes for CASSPGRNKANEQYF. Based on the CDR3 plus reference TRBV18 and TRBJ2-7, the full variable domain is NAGVMQNPRHLVRRRGQEARLRCSPMKGHSHVYWYRQLPEEGLKFMVYLQKENIIDESGMPKERFSAEFPKEGPSILRIQQVVRGDSAAYFCASSPGRNKANEQYFGPGTRLTVT.